These 23 T cell receptor beta chains share one sample of origin, sequenced in a study of human T cells and chemical hapten exposure. Stated time point: patch test 2, 6 weeks after DPC sensitization. Described treatment: therapeutic diphenylcyclopropenone sensitization with weekly scalp DPC. TCRdb analysed the RACE reads with MiXCR anew, one entry per CDR3 protein. The sample contains approximately 87,000 distinct CDR3 sequences, roughly an eighth of which appear only once. The specimen was whole blood, collected in connection with sensitization to the hapten diphenylcyclopropenone (DPC). The source of these receptors is a woman aged 40 to 55 with alopecia areata. Some clones in this sample may be carry-over from other donors' samples.

In its sample, this clonotype was seen many times. V is TRBV4-3 and J is TRBJ2-3; 12 nucleotides agree with TRBD2. The CDR3 has 19 residues. CDR1 and CDR2 (germline): LGHNA, YSLEER. The V gene end was trimmed by 3 bases and the J gene end by 6 bases; junction bases not matched to a gene: 16. DNA of the CDR3: TGCGCCAGCAGCCAGCGCGGACTAGCGGGACGGACGAAGGCGGATACGCAGTATTTT. Encoded protein: CASSQRGLAGRTKADTQYF.

This clonotype was seen more than once but under ten times. The CDR3 coding sequence is TGTGCCAGCACAGCGCCCGCGGAGCAGTACTTC. This codes for CASTAPAEQYF. J is TRBJ2-7 and V is TRBV28; the D is unclear. The germline V gene has CDR1 MDHEN and CDR2 SYDVKM. V was pared by 7 bases and J by 7 bases, with 11 bases between. The CDR3 is made up of 11 amino acids.

This clonotype was seen repeatedly, ten times or more. The chain combines TRBV7-2 with TRBJ1-1; 7 bases are a match to TRBD1. This CDR3 has 13 amino acids. J was trimmed by 7 bases and V by 5 bases; bases with no gene match: 7. From germline, CDR1 is SGHTA and CDR2 FQGNSA. This CDR3 reads CASSTQQGFEAFF. The CDR3 DNA reads as TGTGCCAGCAGCACACAACAGGGGTTTGAAGCTTTCTTT.

In this sample, this clonotype turned up many times. The chain has TRBV7-2 and TRBJ2-3; D possibly corresponds to TRBD1 (6 bases). The V end lost 2 bases, the J end lost 4 bases, and 19 bases lay between the germline ends. Germline V gene data show CDR1 as SGHTA and CDR2 as FQGNSA. The CDR3 is 17 amino acids. CDR3 amino acids: CASSLTTGFVPPDTQYF. CDR3 DNA: TGTGCCAGCAGCTTAACAACAGGGTTCGTTCCCCCAGATACGCAGTATTTT.

This clonotype appeared a few times. The chain links TRBV19 to TRBJ1-1; TRBD1 matches at 7 bases. V lost 6 bases to trimming and J lost 5 bases; unmatched junction nucleotides: 12. This CDR3 comprises 15 residues. From germline, CDR1 is LNHDA and CDR2 SQIVND (reference sequence). The CDR3 nucleotides read TGTGCCAGTAGGCCCACGAAGGGGGCAAGGACTGAAGCTTTCTTT. Translating it yields CASRPTKGARTEAFF. The full variable domain, completed using reference TRBV19 and TRBJ1-1, is DGGITQSPKYLFRKEGQNVTLSCEQNLNHDAMYWYRQDPGQGLRLIYYSQIVNDFQKGDIAEGYSVSREKKESFPLTVTSAQKNPTAFYLCASRPTKGARTEAFFGQGTRLTVV.

This clonotype was found many times. The rearrangement links TRBV2 to TRBJ1-5; D is possibly TRBD1 (5 bases). The CDR3 has 14 residues. CDR1 and CDR2 (germline): SNHLY, FYNNEI. Trimming cost V 7 bases and J 0 bases, with 10 bases left between them. In DNA form, the CDR3 reads TGTGCCAGCACCGGGGCCTATAGCAATCAGCCCCAGCATTTT. Residues: CASTGAYSNQPQHF.

This clonotype appeared many times. Here the CDR3 reads CASRRTLPYEQYF. The CDR3 DNA reads as TGTGCCAGCAGGCGGACACTTCCCTACGAGCAGTACTTC. The chain uses TRBV28 and TRBJ2-7; D perhaps matches TRBD1 (5 bases). The CDR3 totals 13 residues. The germline V gene encodes CDR1 MDHEN and CDR2 SYDVKM. Trimming stripped 6 bases from V and 2 bases from J, with 11 bases between.

There are a few counts of this clonotype. The CDR3 sequence is CASSGGNRYEQYF. The CDR3, as DNA: TGTGCCAGCAGCGGGGGGAACAGATACGAGCAGTACTTC. This chain links TRBV7-2 with TRBJ2-7; D might be TRBD2 (6 bases). The CDR3 loop spans 13 amino acids. V was clipped by 5 bases and J by 4 bases, with 12 bases between them. Germline lookup yields CDR1 SGHTA and CDR2 FQGNSA.

This clonotype occurred a few times. The CDR3 here is CAILAAYLDEQFF. The CDR3 DNA reads TGTGCCATACTAGCGGCGTACTTGGATGAGCAGTTCTTC. V gene TRBV21-1 combines with J gene TRBJ2-1; TRBD2 was called by the table and not checked on the DNA. TRBV21-1 represents a pseudogene. This CDR3 contains 13 residues.

The V call is TRBV20-1, the J call TRBJ2-7; the match to TRBD2 covers 7 bases. CDR3 size: 12 residues. The V gene end was trimmed by 3 bases and the J gene end by 6 bases; junction bases not matched to a gene: 5. Germline V gene lookup returns CDR1 DFQATT and CDR2 SNEGSKA (reference sequence). CDR3 amino acids: CSASGGVSEQYF. The CDR3 nucleotides are TGCAGTGCTAGTGGGGGGGTCAGCGAGCAGTACTTC.

The V and J genes are TRBV7-9 and TRBJ1-3; no definite D call. The germline gives CDR1 SEHNR, CDR2 FQNEAQ (reference sequence). The CDR3 spans 13 residues. V was pared by 8 bases and J by 0 bases, with 8 bases between. The CDR3 reads CASLPLSGNTIYF. The CDR3, as DNA: TGTGCCAGCCTCCCGCTCTCTGGAAACACCATATATTTT.

This clonotype was detected only a few times. The DNA of the CDR3 is TGCAGTGCCGGCAGGGAGGGGCAGCCCCAGCATTTT. Translated: CSAGREGQPQHF. The chain employs TRBV20-1 and TRBJ1-5, with D possibly being TRBD1 (5 bases). The germline V and J ends were trimmed by 6 bases and 7 bases, with 13 bases remaining between them. Germline-derived CDR1 and CDR2 are DFQATT and SNEGSKA (reference sequence). CDR3 length: 12 residues.

This clonotype has ten or more counts. This chain links TRBV5-4 with TRBJ2-1; TRBD1 matches 7 bases. The CDR3 contains 14 residues. Germline V gene lookup returns CDR1 SGHNT and CDR2 YYREEE (reference sequence). V trimming: 4 bases; J trimming: 7 bases; junction bases outside the gene matches: 8. In DNA, the CDR3 is TGTGCCAGCAGCCCGGACAGGATACCAAATGAGCAGTTCTTC. This encodes CASSPDRIPNEQFF.

Only a few counts were recorded for this clonotype. V is TRBV12-3 or TRBV12-4 and J is TRBJ1-5; 7 bases match TRBD1. This CDR3 region has 15 residues. After removal of 6 bases from V and 0 bases from J, the junction contained 5 bases not matched to a gene. CDR3: CASSPTGSSNQPQHF. CDR3 sequence (DNA): TGTGCCAGCAGCCCGACAGGGAGTAGCAATCAGCCCCAGCATTTT.

The sample holds many counts of this clonotype. The V call is TRBV6-6, the J call TRBJ2-6, with 8 bases fitting TRBD1. J lost 2 bases, V lost 6 bases, and 9 bases had no gene match. Germline V gene data show CDR1 as MNHNY and CDR2 as SVGAGI (reference sequence). The CDR3 length is 17 residues. This CDR3 is CASRERPGGAGANVLTF. The CDR3 region has the DNA TGTGCCAGCAGGGAAAGACCAGGGGGCGCTGGGGCCAACGTCCTGACTTTC.

The sample holds many counts of this clonotype. The chain carries TRBV4-1 and TRBJ2-1; 8 bases match TRBD1. Germline V gene data show CDR1 as MGHRA and CDR2 as YSYEKL. The CDR3 extends over 16 amino acids. The junction had 7 bases not matched to a gene; V was cut back by 6 bases and J by 0 bases. The CDR3 DNA is TGCGCCAGCAGTCCACAAGGACAGGGCTCCTACAATGAGCAGTTCTTC. Translated: CASSPQGQGSYNEQFF.

In this sample, this clonotype turned up a few times. This chain uses TRBV28 with TRBJ2-3; 9 positions match TRBD1. The V gene end was trimmed by 2 bases and the J gene end by 2 bases; junction bases not matched to a gene: 8. The CDR3 length is 17 residues. Germline CDR1 is MDHEN and CDR2 is SYDVKM. The CDR3 region has the DNA TGTGCCAGCAGTTTAGCCGGGACAGGGAGTCACACAGATACGCAGTATTTT. This translates into CASSLAGTGSHTDTQYF.

In this sample, this clonotype turned up many times. The V gene is TRBV3-1, the J gene TRBJ2-7, with D perhaps matching TRBD1 or TRBD2 (6 bases each). The germline V gene encodes CDR1 LGHDT and CDR2 YNNKEL (reference sequence). The CDR3 length is 14 residues. Between the trimmed V and J ends, which lost 6 bases and 0 bases, there was a span of 12 bases. DNA for the CDR3: TGTGCCAGCAGGGGAGGACAGAGCTCCTACGAGCAGTACTTC. Its translation is CASRGGQSSYEQYF.

With regard to this clonotype: One base away lies a much larger clone, so this may be a sequencing read error. The chain links TRBV7-2 to TRBJ2-3; D is unresolved. Germline CDR1 is SGHTA and CDR2 is FQGNSA. This CDR3 has 12 residues. The CDR3: CASSWAADTKYF. The CDR3 region has the DNA TGTGCCAGCAGCTGGGCGGCAGATACGAAGTATTTT.

This clonotype was detected only a few times. The chain uses TRBV12-3 or TRBV12-4 and TRBJ1-1, with D tentatively TRBD1 (5 bases). Trimming left V 6 bases short and J 7 bases short, with 15 bases between. This CDR3 has 13 amino acids. The CDR3 here is CASSGGVGVEAFF. The CDR3 coding sequence is TGTGCCAGCAGCGGGGGTGTAGGTGTTGAAGCTTTCTTT.

This clonotype was recorded many times. The chain's CDR3 is CASSLQLSAGELFF. In nucleotides, the CDR3 is TGTGCCAGCAGCTTACAACTTTCCGCCGGGGAGCTGTTTTTT. This chain joins TRBV7-6 and TRBJ2-2; D ambiguous. Germline V gene lookup returns CDR1 SGHVS and CDR2 FNYEAQ. The CDR3 is 14 amino acids. The V and J ends lost 2 bases and 6 bases respectively, with 10 bases between them.

In its sample, this clonotype was seen a few times. This chain links TRBV11-2 with TRBJ2-3; the match to TRBD2 covers 12 bases. V was pared by 2 bases and J by 2 bases, with 8 bases of the junction left unmatched. The length of the CDR3 is 18 residues. Germline-derived CDR1 and CDR2 are SGHAT and FQNNGV. CDR3 coding DNA: TGTGCCAGCAGCTTATGGGTAACTAGCGGGGGGATCACAGATACGCAGTATTTT. It codes for CASSLWVTSGGITDTQYF.

This clonotype was observed a handful of times. The chain couples TRBV9 to TRBJ2-2; D ambiguous. Germline CDR1 and CDR2: SGDLS and YYNGEE. The V end was cut by 4 bases, the J end by 3 bases, with 7 bases between. The CDR3 spans 13 residues. For the CDR3, the DNA is TGTGCCAGCAGCCCAAGACACACCGGGGAGCTGTTTTTT. Its translation is CASSPRHTGELFF. Variable domain in full (rest from reference TRBV9 and TRBJ2-2): DSGVTQTPKHLITATGQRVTLRCSPRSGDLSVYWYQQSLDQGLQFLIQYYNGEERAKGNILERFSAQQFPDLHSELNLSSLELGDSALYFCASSPRHTGELFFGEGSRLTVL.